A single T cell receptor beta chain is shown here with its context. Its target is unknown. This specimen comes from a study of OX40 agonist ivuxolimab in advanced cancers. Method: immunoSEQ multiplex PCR; TCRdb's copy keeps in-frame clones and lacks some. The table includes roughly 68,000 clones, approximately 80% detected once. Study-wide points: Expanded peripheral T cell antigen specificity was not determined. Compared with CD4+, CD8+ T cells on average had more expanded clones. There was clonal expansion of CD4+ and CD8+ blood T cells by week 6 at 0.1 to 3.0 mg/kg. Among the lowest peripheral clonal expansion occurred in 0.1-3.0 mg/kg partial responders.

V was clipped by 1 base and J by 5 bases, with 15 bases between them. Germline CDR1 and CDR2: SGHNT and YYREEE (reference sequence). CDR3 length: 15 residues. The V call is TRBV5-4, the J call TRBJ2-5, with a possible D match to TRBD2 (6 bases). This sample comprised CD4+ or CD8+ T cells sorted from blood, obtained in a trial of the OX40 agonist ivuxolimab. This TCR was sampled from an adult with an advanced solid tumor such as melanoma, head and neck, liver or kidney cancer. The chain's CDR3 is CASSLNAVGGETQYF. CDR3 nucleotide sequence: TGTGCCAGCAGCTTGAATGCGGTTGGGGGGGAGACCCAGTACTTC. The whole variable domain, remainder taken from reference TRBV5-4 and TRBJ2-5, is ETGVTQSPTHLIKTRGQQVTLRCSSQSGHNTVSWYQQALGQGPQFIFQYYREEENGRGNFPPRFSGLQFPNYSSELNVNALELDDSALYLCASSLNAVGGETQYFGPGTRLLVL.